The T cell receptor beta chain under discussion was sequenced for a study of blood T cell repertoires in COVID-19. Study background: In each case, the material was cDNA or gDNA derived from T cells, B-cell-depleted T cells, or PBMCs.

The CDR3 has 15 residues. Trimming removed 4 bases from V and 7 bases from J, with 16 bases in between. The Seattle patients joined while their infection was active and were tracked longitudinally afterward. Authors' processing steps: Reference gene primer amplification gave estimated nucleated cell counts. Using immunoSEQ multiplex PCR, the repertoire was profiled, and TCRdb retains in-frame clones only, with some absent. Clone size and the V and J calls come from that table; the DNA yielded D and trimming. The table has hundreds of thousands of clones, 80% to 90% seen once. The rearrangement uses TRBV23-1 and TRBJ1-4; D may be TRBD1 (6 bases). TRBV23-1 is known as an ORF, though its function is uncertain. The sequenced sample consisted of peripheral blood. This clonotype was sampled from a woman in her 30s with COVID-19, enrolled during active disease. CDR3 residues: CASSPRGQGGEKLFF. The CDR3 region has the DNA TGCGCCAGCAGTCCCCGGGGACAAGGGGGTGAAAAACTGTTTTTT.